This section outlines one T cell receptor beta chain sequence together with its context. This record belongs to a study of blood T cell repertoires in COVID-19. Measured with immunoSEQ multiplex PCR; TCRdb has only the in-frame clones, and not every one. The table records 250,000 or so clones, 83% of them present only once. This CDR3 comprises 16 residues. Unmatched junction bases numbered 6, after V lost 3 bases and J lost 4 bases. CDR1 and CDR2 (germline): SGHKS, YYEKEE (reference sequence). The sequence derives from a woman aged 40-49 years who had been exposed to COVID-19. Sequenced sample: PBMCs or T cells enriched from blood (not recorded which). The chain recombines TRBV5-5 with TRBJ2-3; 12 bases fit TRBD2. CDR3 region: CASSSLTSGGSDTQYF. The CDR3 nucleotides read TGTGCCAGCAGCTCCTTGACTAGCGGGGGATCAGATACGCAGTATTTT.